This paragraph covers one TCR beta chain sequence. Its antigen is still unknown. The data derive from a study of cytomegalovirus exposure and HLA in healthy donors. Study information: Early released data comprised some 85 million unique TCRs from HLA-typed donors. Regarding the study as a whole: In a later analysis, roughly 17,000 TCR beta sequences were associated with HLA alleles at 0.05 false discovery rate. The majority of CMV-associated TCR beta chains were reported as apparently HLA-restricted in a later analysis.

PCR primers comprised 60 Vbeta and 13 Jbeta primers. Sequencing used immunoSEQ multiplex PCR; TCRdb keeps in-frame clones, though not all of them. The sample lists under 150,000 clones; about three quarters were seen once. V lost 4 bases, J lost 2 bases, and 4 bases stayed unmatched. The CDR3 has 15 residues. The V gene's germline CDR1 is SGHRS and CDR2 YFSETQ. The clonotype comes from a human donor in good health. Sequenced sample: PBMCs. The chain couples TRBV5-1 to TRBJ2-5; TRBD2 matches 11 bases. The CDR3 DNA reads as TGCGCCAGCAGCCGCGGGACTAGCGGTCAAGAGACCCAGTACTTC. Protein sequence: CASSRGTSGQETQYF.